This T cell receptor beta chain was retrieved from a study of blood T cells in healthy people across ages (dated by TCRdb to about 2015). General notes on the study: Template switching captured roughly one uniquely barcoded TCR beta cDNA molecule per two T cells in model experiments. Using deep sequencing normalized with unique cDNA molecular identifiers, the study measured how TCR beta repertoire diversity changes with age. Donors were grouped into four age groups: young (average roughly 15 years), middle-aged (over 35), aged (62) and long-lived (about 89). The study analyzed two additional independent replicas of 1 million unique cDNA reads from the same blood draw for two donors, one aged 18 to 29 and one aged 80 or older. To avoid experimental bias, donors of different ages were spread randomly across the sequencing lanes.

From the cysteine through the phenylalanine, the CDR3 covers 14 amino acids. The CDR3 DNA has 42 bases and is translated from base 1. The germline ends are 11 bases apart after V is trimmed by 2 bases and J by 4 bases. This clonotype showed up just a few times. What this receptor recognizes is not known. No base quality values were provided; no much bigger clone lies one nucleotide off. The roughly 37 donors, aged 6 to 90 years, were systemically healthy Caucasian individuals from Russia. Roughly 10 milliliters of peripheral blood were collected from each donor into EDTA-treated Vacutainer tubes. Ficoll-Paque density-gradient centrifugation was used to isolate PBMCs, with at least 7 million obtained per sample. Total RNA was extracted from PBMCs with Trizol reagent, with at least 5 micrograms obtained per sample. The percentages of naive CD45RAhigh/CD27high T cells were determined by flow cytometry on a PBMC aliquot from every donor.

The protocol used for the library was 5' RACE. Sequencing instrument: Illumina HiSeq 2500. A second roughly 6 to 11 cycle PCR used a sample-barcoded 5' primer and a J-beta primer mix. Each TCR beta cDNA molecule received a unique molecular identifier from a template-switch 5' adaptor carrying 12 random nucleotides. At least 2.5 million CDR3-containing paired-end reads were obtained from each sample. All of the RNA was converted into first-strand cDNA using the Mint cDNA synthesis kit, with a TRBC-specific oligonucleotide serving as the primer. Following uracil-DNA glycosylase treatment, all cDNA underwent a first 18-cycle PCR with the universal primers M1SS and BC2_uni_R. The paper's processing steps were these. For normalization, 1 million high-quality reads were randomly selected from each sample, with every read carrying a distinct molecular identifier. Instead of being binned into consensus sequences, reads with shared molecular identifiers were discarded. CDR3 identification, clonotype clustering and error correction used MiTCR with a Q25 quality threshold and the strictest error-elimination algorithm. A nonparametric unseen species model with Euler transformation was used to estimate lower-bound total TCR beta diversity. TCRdb reprocessed the public reads (quality trimming at Q25 with fastp, clone calling with MiXCR) and kept in-frame beta chains. Each CDR3 protein gets just one entry, which takes the most common genes and DNA from the rows behind it. It is TCRdb's table, rather than the study itself, that gives the V and J calls and clone size. In all, the sample holds some 1.4 million distinct CDR3 sequences, and around two fifths of those were seen once. Clones ranked in the top ten supply 7% to 9% of the sample.

The paper's findings and limits, for the study overall: The percentage of naive T cells measured by flow cytometry correlated strongly with observed TCR beta diversity. Estimates of total diversity based on one million sequenced T cells were considered lower bounds and underestimates. Because profiling used bulk unsorted PBMCs, naive and antigen-experienced compartments could not be compared conclusively. Observed TCR beta diversity per million T cells fell roughly linearly with age, and a significant reduction was already apparent by age about 38. Compared with the aged group, more naive CD4+ T cells, fewer expanded clones and increased TCR diversity were shown by the long-lived group, suggesting age selection. Because the CMV infection status of the donors was unknown, age-related changes in expanded clonotypes may potentially have been confounded.

This TCR was recovered from a woman under 30 in good health. Recombination linked TRBV12-3 or TRBV12-4 to TRBJ1-2, with the D segment identity uncertain. Sequenced: blood. The CDR3 region has the sequence CASSLTSLGYGYTF. In nucleotide form, the sequence is TGTGCCAGCAGTTTAACTAGTCTTGGCTATGGCTACACCTTC.